These 24 T cell receptor beta chains came from one sample sequenced in a study of blood T cell repertoires in COVID-19. Measured with immunoSEQ multiplex PCR; TCRdb has only the in-frame clones, and not every one. The repertoire includes fewer than 25,000 clones, about 89% of them detected once, and under 6.5% sits in the top ten. Sequencing was performed on peripheral blood. These receptors were obtained from a human donor in a cohort sampled during active COVID-19.

This clone was detected only once. This chain uses TRBV11-2 with TRBJ2-7, with D unresolved. The germline V gene encodes CDR1 SGHAT and CDR2 FQNNGV. There are 15 residues in the CDR3. V lost 1 base and J 5 bases, leaving 15 bases between the germline ends. The CDR3 nucleotides read TGTGCCAGCAGCTTAGGTATTGCGAGCCTCGACGAGCAGTACTTC. Protein sequence: CASSLGIASLDEQYF.

Regarding this clone: An end of the junction does not agree with germline; a read error may underlie this. The chain joins TRBV3-1 (or the pseudogene TRBV3-2) to TRBJ2-7; 10 bases fit TRBD2. The CDR3 is made up of 14 amino acids. Germline V lookup: CDR1 LGHDT, CDR2 YNNKEL (reference sequence). CDR3 nucleotide sequence: TGTGCCAGCAGCCAGACTAGCGGGCACAGGGAGACCCTTTTC. Protein: CASSQTSGHRETLF.

The J gene is TRBJ1-5, the V gene TRBV28; 10 bases agree with TRBD1. Germline-derived CDR1 and CDR2 are MDHEN and SYDVKM. Trimming removed 5 bases from V and 5 bases from J; junction bases left unmatched: 18. There are 19 residues in the CDR3. The CDR3 DNA reads TGTGCCAGCAGTCCCATCATGACAGGGGGCGAGGATAATCATCAGCCCCAGCATTTT. It translates to CASSPIMTGGEDNHQPQHF.

The chain links TRBV9 to TRBJ2-6; D unclear. The CDR3 runs 16 residues. Germline CDR1 is SGDLS and CDR2 is YYNGEE. V was shortened by 3 bases and J by 0 bases, with 10 bases between the two germline ends. The CDR3 DNA reads as TGTGCCAGCAGCGGACACCTTTTCTCTGGGGCCAACGTCCTGACTTTC. Its protein is CASSGHLFSGANVLTF.

The chain employs TRBV7-9 and TRBJ2-1; tentatively, D is TRBD2 (6 bases). This CDR3 has 14 amino acids. V lost 2 bases to trimming and J lost 4 bases, with 9 bases between them. In germline, CDR1 is SEHNR, CDR2 FQNEAQ (reference sequence). The CDR3, as DNA: TGTGCCAGCAGCTTACGGGGGATTTACAATGAGCAGTTCTTC. Its protein product is CASSLRGIYNEQFF.

This chain uses TRBV30 with TRBJ2-7, with D tentatively TRBD1 (6 bases). This CDR3 is built from 14 residues. Germline assignment: CDR1 GTSNPN and CDR2 SVGIG (reference sequence). V lost 3 bases and J 0 bases, leaving 12 bases between the germline ends. CDR3 DNA: TGTGCCTGGAGGGACAGACACCGCTCCTACGAGCAGTACTTC. It translates to CAWRDRHRSYEQYF.

The chain employs TRBV24-1 and TRBJ2-1; D not resolved. CDR3 size: 16 residues. CDR1 and CDR2 (germline): KGHDR, SFDVKD. Trimming removed 5 bases from V and 4 bases from J, with 17 bases in between. The CDR3 spells CATSGPGRFKYNEQFF. The CDR3 region has the DNA TGTGCCACCAGTGGCCCAGGCCGATTTAAATACAATGAGCAGTTCTTC.

The chain employs TRBV15 and TRBJ1-1; TRBD1 matches 10 bases. Looked up from germline, CDR1 is LNHNV and CDR2 is YYDKDF (reference sequence). This CDR3 is 15 amino acids long. J gave up 4 bases and V 2 bases, and 4 bases lay outside the gene matches. This CDR3 reads CATSRHRQGATEAFF. The CDR3 DNA is TGTGCCACCAGCAGACATCGACAGGGGGCCACTGAAGCTTTCTTT.

The V call is TRBV30, the J call TRBJ2-2, with no clear D. This CDR3 is built from 11 residues. The germline V gene has CDR1 GTSNPN and CDR2 SVGIG (reference sequence). The V gene lost 5 bases and the J gene lost 4 bases, with 5 bases spanning the gap. In DNA, the CDR3 is TGTGCCTGGGCTTTCACCGGGGAGCTGTTTTTT. It encodes CAWAFTGELFF. The whole variable domain, filled in from reference TRBV30 and TRBJ2-2, reads SQTIHQWPATLVQPVGSPLSLECTVEGTSNPNLYWYRQAAGRGLQLLFYSVGIGQISSEVPQNLSASRPQDRQFILSSKKLLLSDSGFYLCAWAFTGELFFGEGSRLTVL.

This sequence joins TRBV28 and TRBJ1-5; tentatively, D is TRBD1 (6 bases). Germline V gene data show CDR1 as MDHEN and CDR2 as SYDVKM. The V end lost 2 bases, the J end lost 3 bases, and 11 bases lay between the germline ends. CDR3 length equals 15 residues. The DNA for the CDR3 is TGTGCCAGCAGTTTAGGGGGGGCCTTCAATCAGCCCCAGCATTTT. This encodes CASSLGGAFNQPQHF. Full variable domain (missing parts from reference TRBV28 and TRBJ1-5): DVKVTQSSRYLVKRTGEKVFLECVQDMDHENMFWYRQDPGLGLRLIYFSYDVKMKEKGDIPEGYSVSREKKERFSLILESASTNQTSMYLCASSLGGAFNQPQHFGDGTRLSIL.

The chain uses TRBV5-1 and TRBJ2-1; no clear D. Germline V gene sequence: CDR1 SGHRS, CDR2 YFSETQ. The CDR3 covers 13 residues. The V and J ends lost 4 bases and 6 bases respectively, with 11 bases between them. CDR3 in amino acids: CASSLDRLNEQFF. The DNA of the CDR3 is TGCGCCAGCAGCCTGGACCGACTCAATGAGCAGTTCTTC. The full variable domain, its missing parts supplied by reference TRBV5-1 and TRBJ2-1, is KAGVTQTPRYLIKTRGQQVTLSCSPISGHRSVSWYQQTPGQGLQFLFEYFSETQRNKGNFPGRFSGRQFSNSRSEMNVSTLELGDSALYLCASSLDRLNEQFFGPGTRLTVL.

This rearrangement joins TRBV6-5 to TRBJ1-6; tentatively, D is TRBD1 (6 bases). CDR1 and CDR2 (germline): MNHEY, SVGAGI. Trimming removed 5 bases from V and 7 bases from J, with 12 bases in between. This CDR3 has 14 amino acids. CDR3 amino acids: CASSPQGKNSPLHF. In nucleotides, the CDR3 is TGTGCCAGCAGTCCGCAGGGGAAGAATTCACCCCTCCACTTT.

The chain employs TRBV6-5 and TRBJ2-3; the match to TRBD1 covers 7 bases. This CDR3 spans 15 amino acids. V was pared by 7 bases and J by 0 bases, with 7 bases of the junction left unmatched. CDR1 is MNHEY, CDR2 SVGAGI, per germline. CDR3: CASIPDRASTDTQYF. The CDR3 coding sequence is TGTGCCAGCATTCCTGACAGGGCTAGCACAGATACGCAGTATTTT.

CDR3 nucleotide sequence: TGCGCCAGCAGCCTAATGCCCACAGGGGGCTTCTATAATTCACCCCTCCACTTT. Protein: CASSLMPTGGFYNSPLHF. The chain is built from TRBV5-1 and TRBJ1-6; 9 nucleotides align to TRBD1. Germline CDR1 SGHRS, CDR2 YFSETQ. This CDR3 is built from 18 residues. Trimming cost V 4 bases and J 3 bases; bases outside gene matches: 11.

V is TRBV21-1 and J is TRBJ2-4; TRBD2 is the table's D call, not checked against the DNA. TRBV21-1 is deemed a pseudogene. The CDR3 contains 17 residues. The CDR3 here is CASTGGGYKRHKNIQYF. CDR3 DNA: TGTGCCAGCACCGGGGGAGGTTACAAAAGACACAAAAACATTCAGTACTTC.

This clone came up a few times. This chain links TRBV3-1 (or the pseudogene TRBV3-2) with TRBJ2-7, with TRBD2 identical over 9 bases. The CDR3 runs 13 residues. J was trimmed by 6 bases and V by 6 bases; bases with no gene match: 6. The germline gives CDR1 LGHDT, CDR2 YNNKEL (reference sequence). The CDR3 loop is CASRPSGAGEQYF. The CDR3 bases are TGTGCCAGCAGGCCTAGCGGGGCCGGCGAGCAGTACTTC.

The chain recombines TRBV5-1 with TRBJ2-2, with 8 bases matching TRBD1. CDR1 and CDR2 from the germline V gene are SGHRS and YFSETQ. The CDR3 length is 15 residues. V lost 2 bases, J lost 3 bases, and 3 bases stayed unmatched. The DNA for the CDR3 is TGCGCCAGCAGCTTAACAGGGGGATACACCGGGGAGCTGTTTTTT. It codes for CASSLTGGYTGELFF.

This clone has a handful of counts. The chain employs TRBV2 and TRBJ2-7; D perhaps matches TRBD2 (6 bases). Germline V gene sequence: CDR1 SNHLY, CDR2 FYNNEI. V was clipped by 4 bases and J by 6 bases, with 19 bases between them. The CDR3 sequence is 15 residues long. CDR3 coding DNA: TGTGCCAGCAGTGCGGCTTGGAGGGCCGAGGGCGAGCAGTACTTC. It yields the protein CASSAAWRAEGEQYF.

The CDR3 DNA sequence: TGTGCCAGCTCTACCGGAGAGGAGCCCCAGCATTTT. This translates into CASSTGEEPQHF. The genes are TRBV18 and TRBJ1-5; D is uncertain. CDR1 is KGHSH, CDR2 LQKENI, per germline. The CDR3 sequence is 12 residues long. The germline V and J ends were trimmed by 6 bases and 8 bases, with 11 bases remaining between them.

This clone was seen a single time. This sequence joins TRBV30 and TRBJ1-2; no definite D call. V shed 5 bases and J shed 4 bases, with 11 bases lying between them. This CDR3 is built from 12 residues. Germline lookup yields CDR1 GTSNPN and CDR2 SVGIG (reference sequence). The CDR3 protein is CAWGSERYGYTF. For the CDR3, the DNA is TGTGCCTGGGGGTCCGAGCGCTATGGCTACACCTTC.

The chain joins TRBV28 to TRBJ2-3, with 8 bases that match TRBD1. The trim removed 3 bases at V and 5 bases at J, leaving 7 bases unmatched. The CDR3 is 15 amino acids. Looked up from germline, CDR1 is MDHEN and CDR2 is SYDVKM. CDR3 protein: CASSFTGGKLDTQYF. CDR3 DNA sequence: TGTGCCAGCAGTTTCACAGGGGGTAAATTAGATACGCAGTATTTT. Supplemented by reference TRBV28 and TRBJ2-3, the full variable domain reads DVKVTQSSRYLVKRTGEKVFLECVQDMDHENMFWYRQDPGLGLRLIYFSYDVKMKEKGDIPEGYSVSREKKERFSLILESASTNQTSMYLCASSFTGGKLDTQYFGPGTRLTVL.

The rearrangement uses TRBV28 and TRBJ2-5, with D possibly being TRBD2 (6 bases). The J call is uncertain, as TRBJ2-7 better fits the DNA end. Germline-derived CDR1 and CDR2 are MDHEN and SYDVKM. This CDR3 spans 15 amino acids. DNA for the CDR3: TGTGCCAGCCGCGGGGAAGATGCCAGCTGGAACGAGCAGTACTTC. It is translated as CASRGEDASWNEQYF.

The chain combines TRBV5-6 with TRBJ2-7; the D is unclear. This CDR3 comprises 12 residues. Looked up from germline, CDR1 is SGHDT and CDR2 is YYEEEE. Deletions cut 4 bases from V and 2 bases from J, with 7 bases between. For the CDR3, the DNA is TGTGCCAGCAGCAACTCTCCCTACGAGCAGTACTTC. Translated, it gives CASSNSPYEQYF.

This clone was found once. V gene TRBV21-1 combines with J gene TRBJ2-7; the table's D gene call, TRBD2, was not cross checked with the DNA. TRBV21-1 is assigned pseudogene status. The CDR3 sequence is 12 residues long. The CDR3 nucleotides are TGTGCCAGCAGTAATCCTCCCTACGAGCAGTACTTC. Its protein product is CASSNPPYEQYF.